This TCR beta chain was captured by sequencing in a study of identifying expanded T cells in peripheral blood. No infections or other immune events were documented during collection. Trimming removed 3 bases at V and 2 bases at J, with 7 bases between. Germline CDR1 reads KGHSH; CDR2 reads LQKENI. The CDR3 totals 13 residues. Some clones are missing from TCRdb's copy, which holds only in-frame ones; the method was immunoSEQ multiplex PCR. The table lists under 100,000 clones, about 85% of them singletons, with around 4.3% in the top ten. The chain uses TRBV18 and TRBJ2-5, with D tentatively TRBD1 (5 bases). Sequencing was carried out using blood. This receptor was obtained from a person aged 18 to 70 in good health. The CDR3 nucleotides are TGTGCCAGCTCACCGAGACAGCAAGAGACCCAGTACTTC. Encoded protein: CASSPRQQETQYF.